This T cell receptor beta chain was documented in a study of cytomegalovirus exposure and HLA in healthy donors. 13 Jbeta primers and 60 Vbeta primers were used for the PCR. Produced via immunoSEQ multiplex PCR; TCRdb's table is partial and in-frame only. This sample has roughly 150,000 clones; roughly three quarters occur once, and the top ten carry 3% to 3.5%. The sequence came from a male donor in good health and CMV-seronegative. Sequencing input: PBMCs.

In DNA, the CDR3 is TGCGCCAGCAGCCGCCCACAGGTGGAAAAGTCCACAGATACGCAGTATTTT. This encodes CASSRPQVEKSTDTQYF. This rearrangement joins TRBV4-1 to TRBJ2-3, with D possibly being TRBD1 (5 bases). This CDR3 region has 17 residues. Trimming took off 4 bases at V and 2 bases at J, with 19 bases between the two ends. Germline V gene data show CDR1 as MGHRA and CDR2 as YSYEKL.